One sample yielded the 15 T cell receptor beta chains listed below, sequenced in a study of radiation and T cells in renal cell carcinoma. Time point here: blood 4 weeks post-SBRT, at nephrectomy. Treatment here: 15 Gy SBRT to primary tumor, nephrectomy 4 weeks later. Only in-frame clones appear in the TCRdb table, and some are missing; sequencing was by immunoSEQ multiplex PCR. The sample consists of approximately 80,000 clones, roughly nine tenths of them appearing once. The sequencing here drew on blood, taken from a patient whose treatment included radiotherapy and nephrectomy. All receptors derive from a woman in her seventies with renal cell carcinoma.

This sequence joins TRBV19 and TRBJ1-5, with TRBD1 as a possible D gene (5 bases). CDR1 is LNHDA and CDR2 is SQIVND in the germline V gene (reference sequence). The CDR3 is 15 residues long. The V and J ends lost 3 bases and 1 base respectively, with 10 bases between them. The CDR3 DNA sequence: TGTGCCAGTAGTATCTCTCGGGACAGCAATCAGCCCCAGCATTTT. Its protein product is CASSISRDSNQPQHF.

The V call is TRBV30, the J call TRBJ1-1, with D possibly matching TRBD1 (5 bases). The CDR3 extends over 13 amino acids. V lost 0 bases and J lost 13, with 18 bases in between. Germline CDR1 GTSNPN, CDR2 SVGIG (reference sequence). This CDR3 is CAWSVREGVLGFF. CDR3 coding DNA: TGTGCCTGGAGTGTACGGGAAGGGGTATTAGGTTTCTTT.

This chain connects TRBV30 to TRBJ2-3; weak D call: TRBD2 (5 bases). The CDR3 runs 14 residues. CDR1 and CDR2 (germline): GTSNPN, SVGIG (reference sequence). Trimming removed 6 bases from V and 0 bases from J, with 13 bases in between. The CDR3 loop is CACLTWTSTDTQYF. Written as DNA, the CDR3 is TGTGCCTGCCTGACTTGGACTAGCACAGATACGCAGTATTTT. Full variable domain (missing parts from reference TRBV30 and TRBJ2-3): SQTIHQWPATLVQPVGSPLSLECTVEGTSNPNLYWYRQAAGRGLQLLFYSVGIGQISSEVPQNLSASRPQDRQFILSSKKLLLSDSGFYLCACLTWTSTDTQYFGPGTRLTVL.

The table lists this clone with a count of one. V usage is TRBV5-4 and J usage is TRBJ2-5; no reliable D call. Trimming took off 3 bases at V and 4 bases at J, with 10 bases between the two ends. Germline CDR1 reads SGHNT; CDR2 reads YYREEE (reference sequence). The CDR3 extends over 13 amino acids. This chain's CDR3 is CASSSASAETQYF. CDR3 nucleotide sequence: TGTGCCAGCAGCTCCGCCAGCGCAGAGACCCAGTACTTC. Filled out from reference TRBV5-4 and TRBJ2-5, the complete variable domain reads ETGVTQSPTHLIKTRGQQVTLRCSSQSGHNTVSWYQQALGQGPQFIFQYYREEENGRGNFPPRFSGLQFPNYSSELNVNALELDDSALYLCASSSASAETQYFGPGTRLLVL.

The CDR3 protein is CASNKRQGSAEAFF. DNA of the CDR3: TGTGCCAGCAACAAAAGACAGGGGAGTGCTGAAGCTTTCTTT. The J gene is TRBJ1-1, the V gene TRBV13; the match to TRBD1 covers 8 bases. The germline CDR1 and CDR2 sequences are PRHDT and FYEKMQ (reference sequence). CDR3 length equals 14 residues. V lost 7 bases and J lost 6; bases outside the gene matches: 10. Variable domain in full (rest from reference TRBV13 and TRBJ1-1): AAGVIQSPRHLIKEKRETATLKCYPIPRHDTVYWYQQGPGQDPQFLISFYEKMQSDKGSIPDRFSAQQFSDYHSELNMSSLELGDSALYFCASNKRQGSAEAFFGQGTRLTVV.

V gene TRBV6-6 combines with J gene TRBJ2-7; the D gene is possibly TRBD2 (5 bases). CDR1 and CDR2 (germline): MNHNY, SVGAGI (reference sequence). This CDR3 comprises 15 residues. Trimming stripped 6 bases from V and 2 bases from J, with 17 bases between. The CDR3 here is CASRRHQATTYEQYF. CDR3 coding DNA: TGTGCCAGCAGGCGTCACCAGGCGACTACCTACGAGCAGTACTTC.

This chain uses TRBV5-4 with TRBJ2-7, with TRBD2 matching over 8 bases. V was pared by 2 bases and J by 7 bases, with 8 bases of the junction left unmatched. This CDR3 region has 14 residues. Germline lookup yields CDR1 SGHNT and CDR2 YYREEE (reference sequence). DNA of the CDR3: TGTGCCAGCAGCTTCAAGGCTAGCGGGTTGGAGCAGTACTTC. The encoded protein is CASSFKASGLEQYF.

The rearrangement joins TRBV14 to TRBJ2-5; TRBD1 aligns across 9 bases. The assigned J gene may be wrong: the sequence end matches TRBJ2-7 better. The germline V gene encodes CDR1 SGHDN and CDR2 FVKESK. This CDR3 has 14 amino acids. Here the CDR3 DNA reads TGTGCCAGCAGGCTACAGGGGGCGTCCTACGAGCAGTACTTC. Translation gives CASRLQGASYEQYF.

J is TRBJ1-4 and V is TRBV28, with D unresolved. The germline V gene has CDR1 MDHEN and CDR2 SYDVKM. Trimming took 5 bases from V and 8 from J, leaving 18 bases between them. CDR3 length: 15 residues. The CDR3 nucleotides are TGTGCCAGCAGTCCCCCCGGCGGCCTAGTAGAAAAACTGTTTTTT. Its protein product is CASSPPGGLVEKLFF.

The V and J genes are TRBV2 and TRBJ2-3; D gene ambiguous. The CDR3 consists of 12 residues. Between the trimmed V and J ends, which lost 4 bases and 7 bases, there was a span of 9 bases. Germline V gene data show CDR1 as SNHLY and CDR2 as FYNNEI. The CDR3 sequence: CASSVELNTQYF. Here the CDR3 DNA reads TGTGCCAGCAGTGTGGAGTTAAATACGCAGTATTTT.

This clone was seen a handful of times. The V gene is TRBV5-1, the J gene TRBJ2-7; TRBD2 matches 7 bases. The ends lost 4 bases at V and 4 bases at J; junction bases unmatched: 5. CDR1 is SGHRS and CDR2 is YFSETQ in the germline V gene. This CDR3 is built from 13 residues. The CDR3, as DNA: TGCGCCAGCAGCGCGGGGGTCCGTTACGAGCAGTACTTC. It is translated as CASSAGVRYEQYF.

This rearrangement joins TRBV5-4 to TRBJ1-2; 8 bases fit TRBD1. Per germline, CDR1 SGHNT and CDR2 YYREEE (reference sequence). The CDR3 length is 14 residues. J was trimmed by 6 bases and V by 5 bases; bases with no gene match: 9. For the CDR3, the DNA is TGTGCCAGCAGTCAACCGGACAGGGAGGATGGCTACACCTTC. Protein: CASSQPDREDGYTF.

This clone was counted a single time. The V and J genes are TRBV5-1 and TRBJ2-7, with D possibly being TRBD1 (5 bases). There are 12 residues in the CDR3. The germline gives CDR1 SGHRS, CDR2 YFSETQ. With 4 bases removed from V and 3 bases from J, the gap between germline ends came to 8 bases. CDR3 region: CASSETDYEQYF. CDR3 sequence (DNA): TGCGCCAGCAGCGAGACAGACTACGAGCAGTACTTC.

The chain joins TRBV6-5 to TRBJ2-7, with D maybe TRBD2 (5 bases). V was trimmed by 6 bases and J by 4 bases, leaving 19 bases between them. The CDR3 spans 15 residues. The germline V gene has CDR1 MNHEY and CDR2 SVGAGI. Here the CDR3 reads CASSLRGGPPYEQYF. The CDR3 DNA reads TGTGCCAGCAGCCTCCGGGGTGGGCCCCCTTACGAGCAGTACTTC.

The chain recombines TRBV9 with TRBJ2-6, with 9 bases matching TRBD1. V shed 2 bases and J 2 bases; nucleotides not matched to a gene: 5. The CDR3 totals 17 residues. Per the germline V gene, CDR1 is SGDLS and CDR2 is YYNGEE. CDR3 nucleotides: TGTGCCAGCAGCGTCGGGACAGGGATAACTGGGGCCAACGTCCTGACTTTC. Translation: CASSVGTGITGANVLTF.